These T cell receptor beta chains were read from a single sample in a study of blood T cell repertoires in COVID-19. Profiled with immunoSEQ multiplex PCR; TCRdb holds only in-frame clones, not every one. The sample records over 250,000 clones, around nine tenths being singletons. Sequencing input: peripheral blood. Source of these receptors: a man between 40 and 49 years old who had recovered from COVID-19. Each CDR3 is given with its conserved first and last residue. The D gene is left open where the match is weak. Clone size is stated in some rows and not others, as once, few, many or a class when expanded.

.	once	TRBV29-1	TRBJ2-7	TGCAGCGTTGGAGGGGGAGAGGGTTACGAGCAGTACTTC	CSVGGGEGYEQYF
TRBD2	once	TRBV6-8	TRBJ2-7	TGTGCCAGCAGTCCCCTCTCCATCGGGACTAGCGGCAACTTTTTAACCTACGAGCAGTACTTC	CASSPLSIGTSGNFLTYEQYF
.	.	TRBV4-3	TRBJ1-6	TGCGCCAGCAGCCAAGATCGGGGGGCCGTCAATTCACCCCTCCACTTT	CASSQDRGAVNSPLHF
.	.	TRBV11-2	TRBJ2-5	TGTGCCAGCAGCTTAGACGGCAACGGGGAGACCCAGTACTTC	CASSLDGNGETQYF
TRBD1	.	TRBV5-5	TRBJ1-4	TGTGCCAGCAGCCCCACAGGGGACCCCAATGAAAAACTGTTTTTT	CASSPTGDPNEKLFF
TRBD1	few	TRBV7-9	TRBJ2-2	TGTGCCAGCAGCTTACGGGACAGGGACACCGGGGAGCTGTTTTTT	CASSLRDRDTGELFF
TRBD1	.	TRBV6-6	TRBJ2-7	TGTGCCAGCAGTTCTCCGGGACAGGGTCGCTACGAGCAGTACTTC	CASSSPGQGRYEQYF
.	.	TRBV27	TRBJ2-2	TGTGCCAGCAGTTTAAGGGGACTCTCTCCCGGGGAGCTGTTTTTT	CASSLRGLSPGELFF
TRBD2	.	TRBV7-9	TRBJ2-1	TGTGCCAGCAGCAGGACGGGGGGGAATGAGCAGTTCTTC	CASSRTGGNEQFF
TRBD1	.	TRBV19	TRBJ1-5	TGTGCCACCTCGGGCAGGGGGCTGAGAGTCGGTCAGCCCCAGCATTTT	CATSGRGLRVGQPQHF
.	.	TRBV7-9	TRBJ2-1	TGTGCCAGCAGCTGGGAGAATGAGCAGTTCTTC	CASSWENEQFF
.	.	TRBV27	TRBJ2-1	TGTGCCAGCAGTTGGGGGCGGGATGAGCAGTTCTTC	CASSWGRDEQFF
.	.	TRBV2	TRBJ1-5	TGTGCCAGCAGTATAGATCAGCCCCAGCATTTT	CASSIDQPQHF
.	few	TRBV6-5	TRBJ1-4	TGTGCCAGCAGTCTTCGTTCTCGGTACGAAAAACTGTTTTTT	CASSLRSRYEKLFF
TRBD1	.	TRBV3-1/TRBV3-2	TRBJ2-2	TGTGCCAGCAGGCGCGGACAGGGGGTCGCCGGGGAGCTGTTTTTT	CASRRGQGVAGELFF
TRBD1	.	TRBV5-1	TRBJ2-7	TGCGCCAGCAGCTTCTCATCCGGGACAGGGGCTTACGAGCAGTACTTC	CASSFSSGTGAYEQYF
.	.	TRBV5-1	TRBJ2-3	TGCGCCAGCAGCTCCAGACAGGACAGCACAGATACGCAGTATTTT	CASSSRQDSTDTQYF
.	.	TRBV5-1	TRBJ2-6	TGCGCCAGCAGCTCCCAGACAGTGAGCCCGCACTGGGCCAACGTCCTGACTTTC	CASSSQTVSPHWANVLTF
.	.	TRBV9	TRBJ1-5	TGTGCCAGCAGCTCCGGGGACAATCAGCCCCAGCATTTT	CASSSGDNQPQHF
.	.	TRBV18	TRBJ1-2	TGTGCCAGCTCACCAGCGGGGGAAGTGGACTATGGCTACACCTTC	CASSPAGEVDYGYTF
.	.	TRBV21-1	TRBJ2-3	TGTGCCAGCAGCAACGGGGGGGCCCCAGATACGCAGTATTTT	CASSNGGAPDTQYF
.	.	TRBV5-1	TRBJ2-3	TGCGCCAGCAGCTTGGTGACACAAAACACAGATACGCAGTATTTT	CASSLVTQNTDTQYF
TRBD1	.	TRBV7-9	TRBJ1-1	TGTGCCAGCAGCGTAGAACAGGGGGTTGATGAAGCTTTCTTT	CASSVEQGVDEAFF
.	few	TRBV19	TRBJ2-2	TGTGCCAGTTCCTCCGGGACCGGGGAGCTGTTTTTT	CASSSGTGELFF
TRBD1	.	TRBV6-2/TRBV6-3	TRBJ2-2	TGTGCCAGCAGTTACCGACAGGGGGTACCCACCGGGGAGCTGTTTTTT	CASSYRQGVPTGELFF
.	.	TRBV18	TRBJ2-3	TGTGCCAGCTCAACTAGCACAGATACGCAGTATTTT	CASSTSTDTQYF
TRBD1	.	TRBV30	TRBJ2-1	TGTGCCTGGAGGGGGACAGCTTCGGGTGAGCAGTTCTTC	CAWRGTASGEQFF
.	.	TRBV5-1	TRBJ2-7	TGCGCCAGCAGCTTGAATCGGGTTTCCGGGAACGAGCAGTACTTC	CASSLNRVSGNEQYF
TRBD1	.	TRBV7-9	TRBJ2-2	TGTGCCAGCAGCCTGAAAGGACAGGGGGGAGGAAAAACCGGGGAGCTGTTTTTT	CASSLKGQGGGKTGELFF
.	.	TRBV4-1	TRBJ2-7	TGCGCCAGCAGTCCCGACATCACCTACGAGCAGTACTTC	CASSPDITYEQYF
TRBD2	.	TRBV9	TRBJ2-1	TGTGCCAGCAACCCGACTAGCGGGGGGCTGGGTGAGCAGTTCTTC	CASNPTSGGLGEQFF
TRBD2	.	TRBV6-5	TRBJ2-7	TGTGCCAGCAAGCCGCCGGGGGGCTACGAGCAGTACTTC	CASKPPGGYEQYF
.	.	TRBV9	TRBJ2-7	TGTGCCAGCAGCCTCCAGGTAGAGGGCGAGCAGTACTTC	CASSLQVEGEQYF
TRBD1	.	TRBV7-9	TRBJ1-1	TGTGCCAGCAGCCCAGGCCGGGACAGGGGGCCTAACACTGAAGCTTTCTTT	CASSPGRDRGPNTEAFF
TRBD2	.	TRBV19	TRBJ2-7	TGTGCCAGTAGTAGGGGGACTAGCGGGAGCCCTAGGTACGAGCAGTACTTC	CASSRGTSGSPRYEQYF
.	.	TRBV10-3	TRBJ2-1	TGTGCCATCAGTGATGGAGGGGGGAGGGATTCCTACAATGAGCAGTTCTTC	CAISDGGGRDSYNEQFF
TRBD2	.	TRBV27	TRBJ2-2	TGTGGTAGCGGGGCGAACACCGGGGAGCTGTTTTTT	CGSGANTGELFF
.	.	TRBV6-5	TRBJ1-3	TGTGCCAGCAGTTATTCCAGGCTCAACTCTGGAAACACCATATATTTT	CASSYSRLNSGNTIYF
.	.	TRBV20-1	TRBJ2-1	TGCAGTGCTAGTTTACTCACGGGAGCTGCCTACAATGAGCAGTTCTTC	CSASLLTGAAYNEQFF
.	.	TRBV10-3	TRBJ2-3	TGTGCCATCGCAACGGGGAGTGACGTCACAGATACGCAGTATTTT	CAIATGSDVTDTQYF
.	few	TRBV7-2	TRBJ2-1	TGTGCCAGCAGCCCAAGGACATCAGATTATTTCTTC	CASSPRTSDYFF
.	.	TRBV18	TRBJ2-7	TGTGCCAGCTCACCTGTCACCAGCTCCTACGAGCAGTACTTC	CASSPVTSSYEQYF
.	.	TRBV2	TRBJ1-1	TGTGCCAGCAGTGAATTCGTAATCGGAGGGAACACTGAAGCTTTCTTT	CASSEFVIGGNTEAFF
.	.	TRBV4-3	TRBJ2-2	TGCGCCAGCAGCCAAGATCGATCCCAAGGGGTCGGGAACACCGGGGAGCTGTTTTTT	CASSQDRSQGVGNTGELFF
TRBD1	few	TRBV29-1	TRBJ2-7	TGCAGCGTTGGGCGAACGACAGGGGGCGTCAGCTCCTACGAGCAGTACTTC	CSVGRTTGGVSSYEQYF
TRBD2	.	TRBV4-2	TRBJ2-3	TGTGCCAGCCGGAGTACTAGCGGGAGAAGTACAGATACGCAGTATTTT	CASRSTSGRSTDTQYF
.	.	TRBV18	TRBJ2-5	TGTGCCAGCTCAGGGCCTCAAGAGACCCAGTACTTC	CASSGPQETQYF
TRBD1	.	TRBV20-1	TRBJ2-7	TGCAGTGCCTACAGGGGTGGGGAGCAGTACTTC	CSAYRGGEQYF
TRBD1	.	TRBV7-9	TRBJ1-2	TGTGCCAGCAGCTTTACCTCGGGACAGTTCTATGGCTACACCTTC	CASSFTSGQFYGYTF
.	.	TRBV7-9	TRBJ2-1	TGTGCCAGCAGCTTAACTAGCTTCGACAATGAGCAGTTCTTC	CASSLTSFDNEQFF
TRBD2	.	TRBV5-4	TRBJ2-1	TGTGCCAGCCCCGGTAGTGGGACTAGCGGGAGCAATGAGCAGTTCTTC	CASPGSGTSGSNEQFF
.	.	TRBV5-1	TRBJ2-2	TGCGCCAGCAGCGTTGAAGACGGGGGTTCTCTGTTTTTT	CASSVEDGGSLFF
.	.	TRBV18	TRBJ2-5	TGTGCCAGCTCACCGACAAACCAAGAGACCCAGTACTTC	CASSPTNQETQYF
.	.	TRBV25-1	TRBJ2-7	TGTGCCAGCAGTGAATACAAGCACGAGCAGTACTTC	CASSEYKHEQYF
TRBD2	.	TRBV6-9	TRBJ2-3	TGTGCCAGCAGGCCTGGGGCGGGAGGGCCAACAGATACGCAGTATTTT	CASRPGAGGPTDTQYF
TRBD2	.	TRBV7-2	TRBJ2-1	TGTGCCAGCAGCCAGGATGCGGGGGGCCCCTCCTACAATGAGCAGTTCTTC	CASSQDAGGPSYNEQFF
.	.	TRBV28	TRBJ2-1	TGTGCCAGCCTTGAAGTGGAGAAGCAGTTCTTC	CASLEVEKQFF
.	.	TRBV21-1	TRBJ2-7	TGTGCCAGCAGCCCACGAGTCCCAGGACAGAGCTCCTACGAGCAGTACTTC	CASSPRVPGQSSYEQYF
.	.	TRBV30	TRBJ2-1	TGTGCCTGGAGTGTTGTAGCTCCGGACAATGAGCAGTTCTTC	CAWSVVAPDNEQFF